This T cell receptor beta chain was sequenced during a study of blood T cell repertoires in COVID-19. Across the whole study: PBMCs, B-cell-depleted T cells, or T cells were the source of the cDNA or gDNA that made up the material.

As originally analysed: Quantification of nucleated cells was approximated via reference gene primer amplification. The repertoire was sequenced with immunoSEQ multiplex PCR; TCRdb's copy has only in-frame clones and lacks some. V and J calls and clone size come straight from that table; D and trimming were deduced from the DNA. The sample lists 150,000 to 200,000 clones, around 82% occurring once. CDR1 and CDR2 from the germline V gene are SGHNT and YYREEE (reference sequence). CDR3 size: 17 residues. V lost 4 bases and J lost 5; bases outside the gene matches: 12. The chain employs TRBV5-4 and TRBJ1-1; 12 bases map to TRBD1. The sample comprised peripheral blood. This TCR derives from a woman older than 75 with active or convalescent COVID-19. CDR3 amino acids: CASSPGTGGAIHTEAFF. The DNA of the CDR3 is TGTGCCAGCAGCCCGGGGACAGGGGGCGCGATACATACTGAAGCTTTCTTT.